This T cell receptor (beta chain) is from a study of blood T cells in healthy people across ages (dated by TCRdb to the mid-2010s). Background on the whole study: Template switching captured roughly one uniquely barcoded TCR beta cDNA molecule per two T cells in model experiments. To track age-related changes in TCR beta repertoire diversity, the study relied on deep sequencing normalized with unique cDNA molecular identifiers. Four age groups were formed from the donors: young (average approximately 17 years), middle-aged (approximately 42), aged (approximately 60) and long-lived (less than 85). To avoid experimental bias, donors of different ages were distributed randomly across sequencing lanes. Two additional independent replicas of 1 million unique cDNA reads from the same blood draw were analyzed for two donors (one aged 18 to 30 and one aged 80 or older).

Library generation was performed with 5' RACE. Reads for this sample came from an Illumina HiSeq 2500. A second PCR of roughly 7 to 12 cycles was run with a J-beta primer mix and a sample-barcoded 5' primer. Each TCR beta cDNA molecule received a unique molecular identifier from a template-switch 5' adaptor carrying 12 random nucleotides. Each sample yielded at least 3 million CDR3-containing paired-end reads. The Mint cDNA synthesis kit, primed by a TRBC-specific oligonucleotide, was used to synthesize first-strand cDNA from all RNA. All cDNA was treated with uracil-DNA glycosylase and then went through a first 18-cycle PCR with the universal primers M1SS and BC2_uni_R. The authors processed their data as follows. Each sample was normalized by randomly selecting 1 million high-quality reads, each carrying a distinct molecular identifier. Instead of being binned into consensus sequences, reads that shared molecular identifiers were thrown out. MiTCR, with a Q25 quality threshold and the strictest error-elimination algorithm, was used for CDR3 identification, clonotype clustering and error correction. A nonparametric unseen species model with Euler transformation was used to estimate a lower bound on total TCR beta diversity. TCRdb reanalyzed the raw reads on its own, using fastp at Q25 for trimming and MiXCR for clone calling, and kept in-frame beta chains. Each entry merges the rows of one CDR3 protein and shows their most common DNA and genes. The V and J calls, along with clone size, are taken from TCRdb and not from the paper's own processing. In this sample the table shows hundreds of thousands of distinct CDR3 sequences, roughly 58% of which occur a single time. The ten largest clones take up over 35% of the sample.

About this clonotype itself: No cognate antigen has been identified for it. No base quality values were provided; no much bigger clone lies one nucleotide off.

The investigation overall reported the following: Compared with the aged group, more naive CD4+ T cells, fewer expanded clones and increased TCR diversity were shown by the long-lived group, suggesting age selection. Bulk unsorted PBMC profiling prevented conclusive comparison of naive and antigen-experienced compartments. There was a strong correlation between observed TCR beta diversity and the percentage of naive T cells measured by flow cytometry. Total diversity estimates from one million sequenced T cells were considered lower bounds and underestimates. Because the CMV infection status of the donors was unknown, age-related changes in expanded clonotypes may potentially have been confounded. Observed TCR beta diversity per million T cells fell roughly linearly with age, and a significant reduction was already apparent by age around 44.

Donors were 35 to 40 systemically healthy Caucasian individuals from Russia aged roughly 6 to 100 years. Each donor gave ten milliliters of peripheral blood, collected into EDTA-treated Vacutainer tubes. Ficoll-Paque density-gradient centrifugation was used to isolate PBMCs, with at least 6 million obtained per sample. Total RNA, at least 5 micrograms per sample, was extracted from PBMCs with Trizol reagent. The percentages of naive CD45RAhigh/CD27high T cells were determined by flow cytometry on a PBMC aliquot from every donor. The CDR3 runs 14 amino acids, cysteine and phenylalanine included. Only the CDR3 part of the read is kept: 42 bases, read in frame from the first base. CDR1 and CDR2, per the germline V gene (reference sequence), are SEHNR and FQNEAQ. Trimming costs V 2 bases and J 5 bases, and their ends lie 12 bases apart.

The sequencing input was blood. Recombination joined TRBV7-9 with TRBJ2-5; confidence is insufficient to name the D gene. The TCR sequence derives from a man between 60 and 75 years old in good health. The CDR3 here reads CASSLKTRTETQYF. The nucleotide sequence is TGTGCCAGCAGCTTAAAGACACGTACGGAGACCCAGTACTTC.